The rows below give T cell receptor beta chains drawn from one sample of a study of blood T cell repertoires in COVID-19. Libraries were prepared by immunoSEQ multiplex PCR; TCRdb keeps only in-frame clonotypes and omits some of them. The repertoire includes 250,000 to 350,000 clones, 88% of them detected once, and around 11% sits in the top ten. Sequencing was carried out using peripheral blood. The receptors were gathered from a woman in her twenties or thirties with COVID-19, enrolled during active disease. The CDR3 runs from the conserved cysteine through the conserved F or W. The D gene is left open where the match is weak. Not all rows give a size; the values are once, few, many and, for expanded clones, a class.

CDR3: CASSGGLGLTYEQYF
DNA: TGTGCCAGCAGCGGAGGACTAGGGTTGACCTACGAGCAGTACTTC
size: NA
V: TRBV9
J: TRBJ2-7
D: TRBD2
length: 15

CDR3: CASSLMDSQETQYF
DNA: TGTGCCAGCAGCTTGATGGACAGCCAAGAGACCCAGTACTTC
size: NA
V: TRBV7-8
J: TRBJ2-5
D: NA
length: 14

CDR3: CASSLGTYYEQYF
DNA: TGCGCCAGCAGTCTCGGGACATACTACGAGCAGTACTTC
size: once
V: TRBV4-1
J: TRBJ2-7
D: NA
length: 13

CDR3: CASSLVGVYEQYF
DNA: TGTGCCAGCAGCTTAGTAGGGGTTTACGAGCAGTACTTC
size: NA
V: TRBV11-2
J: TRBJ2-7
D: NA
length: 13

CDR3: CASSHQLGSYEQYF
DNA: TGTGCCAGCAGCCACCAACTTGGGAGCTACGAGCAGTACTTC
size: NA
V: TRBV4-2
J: TRBJ2-7
D: NA
length: 14

CDR3: CASSDPQVHTEAFF
DNA: TGTGCCAGCAGTGACCCCCAGGTACACACTGAAGCTTTCTTT
size: NA
V: TRBV6-1
J: TRBJ1-1
D: NA
length: 14

CDR3: CAGRSGSWNEQYF
DNA: TGTGCGGGAAGGAGCGGGAGTTGGAACGAGCAGTACTTC
size: once
V: TRBV30
J: TRBJ2-7
D: TRBD2
length: 13

CDR3: CASRESGTGFSYGYTF
DNA: TGTGCCAGCAGGGAATCCGGGACAGGGTTTTCCTATGGCTACACCTTC
size: NA
V: TRBV28
J: TRBJ1-2
D: TRBD1
length: 16

CDR3: CASSPRRDSSTDTQYF
DNA: TGTGCCAGCAGCCCCCGCCGGGACTCCAGCACAGATACGCAGTATTTT
size: NA
V: TRBV9
J: TRBJ2-3
D: NA
length: 16

CDR3: CASSLGVDTEAFF
DNA: TGTGCCAGCAGCTTAGGAGTAGACACTGAAGCTTTCTTT
size: once
V: TRBV7-8
J: TRBJ1-1
D: NA
length: 13

CDR3: CASSLAPGGPNQPQHF
DNA: TGTGCCAGCAGCTTGGCCCCCGGGGGACCGAATCAGCCCCAGCATTTT
size: once
V: TRBV5-5
J: TRBJ1-5
D: NA
length: 16

CDR3: CASSPSGSSYEQYF
DNA: TGTGCCAGCTCACCTAGCGGGAGCTCCTACGAGCAGTACTTC
size: NA
V: TRBV18
J: TRBJ2-7
D: TRBD2
length: 14

CDR3: CASSPRMGATDTQYF
DNA: TGTGCCAGCAGCCCCCGGATGGGGGCTACAGATACGCAGTATTTT
size: NA
V: TRBV11-3
J: TRBJ2-3
D: NA
length: 15

CDR3: CASRSGEGLYTQPQHF
DNA: TGTGCCAGCAGGTCCGGGGAGGGACTTTACACTCAGCCCCAGCATTTT
size: few
V: TRBV28
J: TRBJ1-5
D: NA
length: 16

CDR3: CAWSLTWEETQYF
DNA: TGTGCCTGGAGTTTAACATGGGAGGAGACCCAGTACTTC
size: NA
V: TRBV30
J: TRBJ2-5
D: NA
length: 13

CDR3: CASSLDATYEQYF
DNA: TGCGCCAGCAGCTTGGACGCTACCTACGAGCAGTACTTC
size: NA
V: TRBV5-1
J: TRBJ2-7
D: NA
length: 13

CDR3: CASSQDEDSDNEKLFF
DNA: TGTGCCAGCAGCCAAGACGAGGACAGCGATAATGAAAAACTGTTTTTT
size: NA
V: TRBV14
J: TRBJ1-4
D: NA
length: 16

CDR3: CASKRGRRLYEQYF
DNA: TGTGCCAGCAAGAGAGGGAGAAGGCTCTACGAGCAGTACTTC
size: NA
V: TRBV2
J: TRBJ2-7
D: NA
length: 14

CDR3: CASSHGQGAGTGELFF
DNA: TGTGCCAGCAGCCACGGACAGGGGGCGGGCACCGGGGAGCTGTTTTTT
size: NA
V: TRBV7-2
J: TRBJ2-2
D: TRBD1
length: 16

CDR3: CASSGEGHYTGELFF
DNA: TGTGCCAGCAGTGGGGAGGGACACTACACCGGGGAGCTGTTTTTT
size: NA
V: TRBV9
J: TRBJ2-2
D: NA
length: 15

CDR3: CASSLSSGQGRYEQYF
DNA: TGTGCCAGCAGTTTATCGTCCGGACAGGGGCGGTACGAGCAGTACTTC
size: few
V: TRBV28
J: TRBJ2-7
D: TRBD1
length: 16

CDR3: CASSLGQSYEQYF
DNA: TGTGCCAGCAGTTTAGGACAGAGCTACGAGCAGTACTTC
size: few
V: TRBV28
J: TRBJ2-7
D: NA
length: 13

CDR3: CASSSPPGRGAKNIQYF
DNA: TGTGCCAGCAGCTCACCCCCCGGGAGGGGGGCCAAAAACATTCAGTACTTC
size: once
V: TRBV6-2/TRBV6-3
J: TRBJ2-4
D: TRBD2
length: 17

CDR3: CASSVQATYEQYF
DNA: TGTGCCAGCAGCGTCCAGGCAACCTACGAGCAGTACTTC
size: NA
V: TRBV7-2
J: TRBJ2-7
D: NA
length: 13

CDR3: CASSNPGLAGGAYEQYF
DNA: TGTGCCAGCAGTAATCCGGGACTAGCGGGAGGGGCCTACGAGCAGTACTTC
size: NA
V: TRBV27
J: TRBJ2-7
D: TRBD2
length: 17

CDR3: CASSLQVNQETQYF
DNA: TGCGCCAGCAGCCTACAGGTTAATCAAGAGACCCAGTACTTC
size: NA
V: TRBV4-1
J: TRBJ2-5
D: NA
length: 14

CDR3: CASSQDGGGYAGELFF
DNA: TGCGCCAGCAGCCAAGACGGGGGAGGGTATGCCGGGGAGCTGTTTTTT
size: NA
V: TRBV4-3
J: TRBJ2-2
D: TRBD2
length: 16

CDR3: CASSAGTFPNEQFF
DNA: TGTGCCAGCAGCGCCGGGACATTCCCCAATGAGCAGTTCTTC
size: NA
V: TRBV6-4
J: TRBJ2-1
D: NA
length: 14

CDR3: CASRAGGEQFF
DNA: TGTGCCAGCAGAGCAGGGGGTGAGCAGTTCTTC
size: once
V: TRBV27
J: TRBJ2-1
D: TRBD1
length: 11

CDR3: CASSLVFGGPGQGLDGYTF
DNA: TGTGCCAGCAGCTTAGTATTCGGAGGTCCGGGACAGGGCCTTGATGGCTACACCTTC
size: NA
V: TRBV13
J: TRBJ1-2
D: TRBD1
length: 19

CDR3: CASSSGLGNIQYF
DNA: TGTGCCAGCAGCTCGGGACTAGGGAACATTCAGTACTTC
size: NA
V: TRBV9
J: TRBJ2-4
D: TRBD2
length: 13

CDR3: CASSLNRGDTQYF
DNA: TGTGCCAGCAGCTTAAATCGAGGAGATACGCAGTATTTT
size: NA
V: TRBV7-3
J: TRBJ2-3
D: NA
length: 13

CDR3: CASRVQGGGQETQYF
DNA: TGTGCCAGCAGGGTACAGGGCGGAGGTCAAGAGACCCAGTACTTC
size: NA
V: TRBV6-5
J: TRBJ2-5
D: NA
length: 15

CDR3: CAITRDPAGSGYEQYF
DNA: TGTGCCATCACCCGCGATCCAGCGGGAAGTGGTTACGAGCAGTACTTC
size: NA
V: TRBV10-3
J: TRBJ2-7
D: TRBD2
length: 16

CDR3: CASSQDSRQGRTTTTTYSSYEQYF
DNA: TGTGCCAGCAGCCAAGACTCCAGACAGGGGCGGACTACCACAACAACCTACAGCTCCTACGAGCAGTACTTC
size: NA
V: TRBV14
J: TRBJ2-7
D: TRBD1
length: 24

CDR3: CASSGHYTQYF
DNA: TGTGCCAGCAGCGGACACTATACGCAGTATTTT
size: NA
V: TRBV5-8
J: TRBJ2-3
D: NA
length: 11

CDR3: CAWSGLAGVYEQYF
DNA: TGTGCCTGGAGTGGGCTAGCGGGAGTATACGAGCAGTACTTC
size: NA
V: TRBV30
J: TRBJ2-7
D: TRBD2
length: 14

CDR3: CASSLRRGGTEAFF
DNA: TGTGCCAGCAGCTTAAGAAGGGGGGGCACTGAAGCTTTCTTT
size: NA
V: TRBV7-8
J: TRBJ1-1
D: NA
length: 14

CDR3: CATSSEQQGIYEQYF
DNA: TGTGCCACCAGCAGTGAACAACAGGGAATTTACGAGCAGTACTTC
size: NA
V: TRBV15
J: TRBJ2-7
D: NA
length: 15

CDR3: CASSISGRHTDTQYF
DNA: TGTGCCAGCAGCATTAGCGGGAGGCACACAGATACGCAGTATTTT
size: NA
V: TRBV7-6
J: TRBJ2-3
D: TRBD2
length: 15

CDR3: CASSADRGNYGYTF
DNA: TGCGCCAGCAGCGCGGACAGGGGTAACTATGGCTACACCTTC
size: NA
V: TRBV5-1
J: TRBJ1-2
D: TRBD1
length: 14

CDR3: CSASARPYEQYF
DNA: TGCAGTGCTAGTGCCAGGCCCTACGAGCAGTACTTC
size: NA
V: TRBV20-1
J: TRBJ2-7
D: NA
length: 12

CDR3: CASTPTGGGRRSNEQYF
DNA: TGTGCCAGCACCCCTACGGGAGGGGGCCGCCGAAGTAACGAGCAGTACTTC
size: NA
V: TRBV5-4
J: TRBJ2-7
D: NA
length: 17

CDR3: CASSPDPGGVGETQYF
DNA: TGTGCCAGCAGCCCAGACCCCGGAGGGGTTGGGGAGACCCAGTACTTC
size: NA
V: TRBV7-2
J: TRBJ2-5
D: NA
length: 16

CDR3: CASSPGPGYEQYF
DNA: TGTGCCAGCTCACCGGGGCCGGGCTACGAGCAGTACTTC
size: NA
V: TRBV18
J: TRBJ2-7
D: NA
length: 13

CDR3: CASSLRGWGTGEETQYF
DNA: TGTGCCAGCAGCCTCCGTGGATGGGGGACAGGGGAAGAGACCCAGTACTTC
size: NA
V: TRBV3-1/TRBV3-2
J: TRBJ2-5
D: TRBD1
length: 17

CDR3: CASSALQGPSSGNTIYF
DNA: TGTGCCAGCAGCGCTTTACAGGGGCCGAGCTCTGGAAACACCATATATTTT
size: NA
V: TRBV9
J: TRBJ1-3
D: TRBD1
length: 17

CDR3: CASSEPELGLAGGDTQYF
DNA: TGTGCCAGCAGTGAACCCGAACTCGGACTAGCGGGGGGAGATACGCAGTATTTT
size: once
V: TRBV6-1
J: TRBJ2-3
D: TRBD2
length: 18

CDR3: CASTGPSNQPQHF
DNA: TGTGCCAGCACAGGGCCAAGTAATCAGCCCCAGCATTTT
size: NA
V: TRBV12-3/TRBV12-4
J: TRBJ1-5
D: NA
length: 13